This T cell receptor (beta chain) appears in the sequencing data of a study of control samples from healthy donors and cancer patients. Profiling relied on immunoSEQ multiplex PCR, and the TCRdb table lists in-frame clones only, not all of them. The table shows 140,000 or so clones, with just under 95% occurring only once. The CDR3 runs 19 residues. Sequencing was carried out using PBMCs. The chain uses TRBV21-1 and TRBJ1-4; the D call TRBD1 from the table was never checked on the DNA. TRBV21-1 is classified as a pseudogene. The clonotype was recovered from a man in his fifties or sixties with colorectal cancer. In DNA form, the CDR3 reads TGTGCCAGCAGCAAAATTCGTGGGACAGGGAGAAAAACTAATGAAAAACTGTTTTTT. It is translated as CASSKIRGTGRKTNEKLFF.